This T cell receptor beta chain was obtained from a study of T-cell reconstitution after alpha-beta-depleted transplantation in children. The study's findings and limits: There were some patients whose high TCRbeta diversity at day 60 came from surviving recipient T cells and thymic progenitors. Newly produced T cells mostly provided counts and TCRbeta diversity after one year, as hyperexpanded clones declined. Reportedly, only several hundred clones from non-depleted graft cells drove alpha-beta T-cell counts at about two months.

The V gene's germline CDR1 is MDHEN and CDR2 SYDVKM. The CDR3 is 16 residues long. Trimming at V came to 5 bases and at J to 10 bases, leaving 10 bases not matched to a gene. The library targeted TCRbeta and was prepared with unique molecular identifiers. TCRdb fed the PCR reads into MiXCR, producing one record per CDR3 protein. The table has about 20,000 distinct CDR3 sequences, 13% seen once. This clonotype was detected ten times or more. Its cognate antigen is unknown. Sequenced here: PBMCs, mostly from graft donor cells, sampled 60 days after TCRalphabeta/CD19-depleted stem cell transplant. The receptor's source is a female patient aged 2-15 years who had a stem cell transplant for congenital amegakaryocytic thrombocytopenia, so the T cells may come from the graft donor. The chain is built from TRBV28 and TRBJ2-5, with TRBD2 matching 16 bases. The CDR3 bases are TGTGCCAGCAGTCCCGAGGGACTAGCGGGAGGGCCGTACCAGTACTTC. Translating it yields CASSPEGLAGGPYQYF.